These 9 T cell receptor beta chains came from one sample sequenced in a study of T cells in localized non-small cell lung cancer. Using immunoSEQ multiplex PCR, the repertoire was profiled, and TCRdb retains in-frame clones only, with some absent. The sample lists 25,000 to 35,000 clones; 88% were seen once. Specimen: peripheral blood mononuclear cells, collected before any cancer treatment. All receptors come from a woman aged 40-69 years with stage III lung adenocarcinoma.

This chain connects TRBV4-3 to TRBJ2-3; D is possibly TRBD1 (8 bases). The CDR3 spans 15 residues. Looked up from germline, CDR1 is LGHNA and CDR2 is YSLEER. Trimming shortened V by 0 bases and J by 4 bases, and 11 bases separated the two germline ends. This chain's CDR3 is CASSQDTGGADTQYF. In DNA form, the CDR3 reads TGCGCCAGCAGCCAAGATACAGGGGGGGCAGATACGCAGTATTTT.

The gene calls are TRBV27 and TRBJ1-2; D is possibly TRBD1 (5 bases). Germline V lookup: CDR1 MNHEY, CDR2 SMNVEV (reference sequence). The V gene lost 4 bases and the J gene lost 7 bases, with 13 bases spanning the gap. The length of the CDR3 is 13 residues. This CDR3 is CASSWGTSGGYTF. CDR3 sequence (DNA): TGTGCCAGCAGTTGGGGGACGTCTGGTGGCTACACCTTC.

This chain connects TRBV9 to TRBJ2-3; 7 positions match TRBD2. The CDR3 has 16 amino acids. Germline CDR1 reads SGDLS; CDR2 reads YYNGEE. The trim removed 0 bases at V and 3 bases at J, leaving 7 bases unmatched. The CDR3 spells CASSVVGGAGTDTQYF. The CDR3 nucleotides are TGTGCCAGCAGCGTAGTGGGCGGAGCGGGGACAGATACGCAGTATTTT.

The rearrangement links TRBV7-9 to TRBJ1-1; D possibly corresponds to TRBD1 (6 bases). The CDR3 is 17 amino acids. Germline-derived CDR1 and CDR2 are SEHNR and FQNEAQ (reference sequence). Between the trimmed V and J ends, which lost 1 base and 1 base, there was a span of 16 bases. The chain's CDR3 is CASSLGGRGKGNTEAFF. The CDR3 DNA reads TGTGCCAGCAGCTTAGGGGGCAGGGGAAAGGGGAACACTGAAGCTTTCTTT.

This chain links TRBV11-2 with TRBJ2-2; D may be TRBD1 or TRBD2 (5 bases each). The CDR3 contains 13 residues. V was cut by 1 base and J by 6 bases, with 6 bases left in between. The germline gives CDR1 SGHAT, CDR2 FQNNGV. The CDR3 region has the DNA TGTGCCAGCAGCTTAGGGGGACCCGGGGAGCTGTTTTTT. This gives the protein CASSLGGPGELFF.

This chain uses TRBV4-1 with TRBJ2-1, with 8 bases that match TRBD2. V dropped 3 bases and J dropped 9; count of bases not matched to a gene: 13. This CDR3 region has 16 residues. Looked up from germline, CDR1 is MGHRA and CDR2 is YSYEKL. The CDR3 spells CASSQDPGLGSGEQFF. The CDR3 coding sequence is TGCGCCAGCAGCCAGGACCCGGGACTAGGGAGTGGTGAGCAGTTCTTC.

The rearrangement links TRBV19 to TRBJ2-7; D perhaps matches TRBD1 (6 bases). V lost 6 bases, J lost 4 bases, and 19 bases lay in between. This CDR3 region has 15 residues. The V gene's germline CDR1 is LNHDA and CDR2 SQIVND (reference sequence). The CDR3 DNA reads TGTGCCAGTAGACCCCAGGGGAAAGGAGGTTACGAGCAGTACTTC. Encoded protein: CASRPQGKGGYEQYF. Looking up the rest from reference TRBV19 and TRBJ2-7 gives the full variable domain: DGGITQSPKYLFRKEGQNVTLSCEQNLNHDAMYWYRQDPGQGLRLIYYSQIVNDFQKGDIAEGYSVSREKKESFPLTVTSAQKNPTAFYLCASRPQGKGGYEQYFGPGTRLTVT.

The rearrangement joins TRBV7-2 to TRBJ2-1; perhaps D is TRBD1 or TRBD2 (5 bases each). Germline V gives CDR1 SGHTA, CDR2 FQGNSA. The V end was cut by 1 base, the J end by 3 bases, with 10 bases between. The CDR3 covers 15 residues. This chain's CDR3 is CASSLDRGRYNEQFF. The CDR3 region has the DNA TGTGCCAGCAGCTTAGACCGGGGCCGCTACAATGAGCAGTTCTTC.

V is TRBV5-1 and J is TRBJ1-1, with TRBD1 matching over 12 bases. CDR1 and CDR2 (germline): SGHRS, YFSETQ. V shed 2 bases, J shed 0 bases, and the junction held 5 bases outside the gene matches. This CDR3 contains 17 residues. The CDR3 protein is CASSFGTGGSLNTEAFF. The DNA of the CDR3 is TGCGCCAGCAGCTTTGGGACAGGGGGCTCCCTGAACACTGAAGCTTTCTTT. Complete variable domain (other parts from reference TRBV5-1 and TRBJ1-1): KAGVTQTPRYLIKTRGQQVTLSCSPISGHRSVSWYQQTPGQGLQFLFEYFSETQRNKGNFPGRFSGRQFSNSRSEMNVSTLELGDSALYLCASSFGTGGSLNTEAFFGQGTRLTVV.